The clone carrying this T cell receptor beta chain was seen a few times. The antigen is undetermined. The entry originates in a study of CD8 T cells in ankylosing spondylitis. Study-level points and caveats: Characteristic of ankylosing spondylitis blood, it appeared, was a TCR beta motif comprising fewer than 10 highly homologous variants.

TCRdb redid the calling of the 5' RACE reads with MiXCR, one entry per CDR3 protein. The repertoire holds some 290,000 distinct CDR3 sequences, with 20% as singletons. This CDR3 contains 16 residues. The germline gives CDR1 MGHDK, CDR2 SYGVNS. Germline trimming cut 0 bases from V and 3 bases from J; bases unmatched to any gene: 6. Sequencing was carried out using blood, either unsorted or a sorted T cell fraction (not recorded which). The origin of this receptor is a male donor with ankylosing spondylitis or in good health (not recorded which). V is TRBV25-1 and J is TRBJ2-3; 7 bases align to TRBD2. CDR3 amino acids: CASSEYVLAETDTQYF. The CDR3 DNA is TGTGCCAGCAGTGAATACGTCCTAGCGGAAACAGATACGCAGTATTTT. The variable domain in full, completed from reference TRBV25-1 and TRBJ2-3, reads EADIYQTPRYLVIGTGKKITLECSQTMGHDKMYWYQQDPGMELHLIHYSYGVNSTEKGDLSSESTVSRIRTEHFPLTLESARPSHTSQYLCASSEYVLAETDTQYFGPGTRLTVL.